A single TCR beta chain is shown here with its context. Its specificity is unknown. TCRdb called the RT-PCR reads again in MiXCR, with one record for every CDR3 protein. Of 550,000 to 800,000 distinct CDR3 sequences detected, 14% appear once; the ten largest clones hold 6.5% to 8.5%. This sample is part of a study of response to subunit inactivated influenza vaccine. General study results and limits: Each seasonal influenza vaccination, the authors suggested, recruits few new T cells.

Germline V gene lookup returns CDR1 SQVTM and CDR2 ANQGSEA. CDR3 length: 12 amino acids. The V end lost 1 base, the J end lost 3 bases, and 7 bases lay between the germline ends. The sequence was obtained from a man aged 50 to 59 who received an inactivated influenza vaccine. This chain joins TRBV29-1 and TRBJ2-7; D not certain. The sample here was PBMCs from blood, taken 14 days before vaccination. The CDR3 is CSVEGPRYEQYF. In DNA, the CDR3 is TGCAGCGTTGAAGGACCGCGCTACGAGCAGTACTTC.